These 26 T cell receptor beta chains came from one sample sequenced in a study of OX40 agonist ivuxolimab in advanced cancers. Assay: immunoSEQ multiplex PCR; the TCRdb copy retains only in-frame clones and omits some. The table includes some 100,000 clones, approximately 86% detected once. The source was CD4+ or CD8+ T cells sorted from blood, collected in a trial of the OX40 agonist ivuxolimab. The receptors stem from an adult with an advanced solid tumor such as melanoma, head and neck, liver or kidney cancer.

This chain joins TRBV23-1 and TRBJ1-1; the match to TRBD1 covers 8 bases. TRBV23-1 is reported as an ORF; its role is uncertain. V was pared by 7 bases and J by 3 bases, with 16 bases of the junction left unmatched. The CDR3 totals 17 residues. The CDR3 loop reads CASTIIPAPGGHTEAFF. Here the CDR3 DNA reads TGCGCCAGCACTATCATACCCGCCCCAGGGGGCCACACTGAAGCTTTCTTT.

V gene TRBV2 combines with J gene TRBJ1-4, with D perhaps TRBD1 (5 bases). The CDR3 is 13 amino acids. Germline values: CDR1 SNHLY, CDR2 FYNNEI. V gave up 7 bases and J gave up 1 base, with 7 bases separating them. Here the CDR3 reads CASIGQTNEKLFF. The CDR3 DNA follows: TGTGCCAGCATAGGACAAACTAATGAAAAACTGTTTTTT.

This clone was observed a handful of times. The rearrangement uses TRBV7-3 and TRBJ1-1, with TRBD1 as a possible D gene (6 bases). CDR1 is SGHTA and CDR2 is FQGTGA in the germline V gene. V lost 5 bases and J 1 base, leaving 8 bases between the germline ends. This CDR3 comprises 13 residues. In DNA form, the CDR3 reads TGTGCCAGCAGCACACAGGGGAACACTGAAGCTTTCTTT. This sequence encodes CASSTQGNTEAFF.

The genes are TRBV10-3 and TRBJ1-5; weak D call: TRBD1 (6 bases). V shed 3 bases and J shed 5 bases, with 11 bases lying between them. This CDR3 is 14 amino acids long. Looked up from germline, CDR1 is ENHRY and CDR2 is SYGVKD. The CDR3 bases are TGTGCCATCAGTGACACGAGGGGGGATCAGCCCCAGCATTTT. Translated: CAISDTRGDQPQHF.

The rearrangement uses TRBV19 and TRBJ2-1; the match to TRBD1 covers 9 bases. The V gene end was trimmed by 6 bases and the J gene end by 6 bases; junction bases not matched to a gene: 9. The CDR3 length is 15 residues. Germline V gene sequence: CDR1 LNHDA, CDR2 SQIVND (reference sequence). CDR3 protein: CASRTGQGSFNEQFF. The CDR3 DNA is TGTGCCAGTAGGACGGGACAGGGAAGTTTCAATGAGCAGTTCTTC.

The chain has TRBV28 and TRBJ1-3; D is ambiguous. Germline loops: CDR1 MDHEN, CDR2 SYDVKM. Trimming took 7 bases from V and 1 from J, leaving 17 bases between them. The CDR3 has 16 amino acids. CDR3 DNA sequence: TGTGCCAGCACCCCGGAGGGTCTCGGGTCTGGAAACACCATATATTTT. Translating gives CASTPEGLGSGNTIYF.

This clone was observed once. V and J are TRBV2 and TRBJ1-2; D call uncertain. With 8 bases removed from V and 3 bases from J, the gap between germline ends came to 7 bases. The CDR3 loop spans 11 amino acids. Germline assignment: CDR1 SNHLY and CDR2 FYNNEI. In DNA form, the CDR3 reads TGTGCCAGCTCCTGGGACTATGGCTACACCTTC. Its protein is CASSWDYGYTF.

The chain carries TRBV5-5 and TRBJ2-7; TRBD2 agrees at 8 bases. The CDR3 covers 14 residues. V trimming: 4 bases; J trimming: 2 bases; junction bases outside the gene matches: 5. CDR1 and CDR2 (germline): SGHKS, YYEKEE (reference sequence). The CDR3 nucleotides read TGTGCCAGCAGCGCCGGGAGGGCCCCCTACGAGCAGTACTTC. This sequence encodes CASSAGRAPYEQYF.

J is TRBJ2-3 and V is TRBV18; D not certain. CDR3 length equals 13 residues. The V end lost 4 bases, the J end lost 5 bases, and 10 bases lay between the germline ends. Germline V CDR1 and CDR2: KGHSH, LQKENI. The CDR3 here is CASSLPGQDTQYF. As DNA, the CDR3 is TGTGCCAGCTCACTCCCAGGCCAAGATACGCAGTATTTT.

This clone was counted once. This chain joins TRBV11-3 and TRBJ2-1; possible D gene TRBD2, 5 bases. Trimming pared 1 base from V and 9 bases from J, leaving 13 bases between. The V gene's germline CDR1 is SGHNT and CDR2 YENEEA. CDR3 size: 14 residues. The CDR3 is CASSLASGISEQFF. The CDR3 region has the DNA TGTGCCAGCAGCTTAGCGTCGGGGATTAGTGAGCAGTTCTTC.

The chain carries TRBV29-1 and TRBJ2-1; no clear D gene. V gave up 7 bases and J gave up 10 bases, with 17 bases separating them. CDR3 length equals 12 residues. From germline, CDR1 is SQVTM and CDR2 ANQGSEA. The CDR3 region is CSGRTSAAEQFF. CDR3 nucleotides: TGCAGCGGACGTACATCAGCCGCCGAGCAGTTCTTC.

This clone was counted only a few times. V gene TRBV6-1 combines with J gene TRBJ1-2, with D uncertain. The CDR3 extends over 15 amino acids. The germline V gene has CDR1 MNHNS and CDR2 SASEGT. V dropped 2 bases and J dropped 5 bases, with 15 bases sitting between them. The CDR3 coding sequence is TGTGCCAGCAGTGAAACCCTCTCGGACCAGTATGGCTACACCTTC. Translating gives CASSETLSDQYGYTF.

The chain uses TRBV29-1 and TRBJ2-1, with TRBD1 as a possible D gene (7 bases). This CDR3 has 13 residues. V was cut by 2 bases and J by 10 bases, with 15 bases left in between. Germline CDR1 reads SQVTM; CDR2 reads ANQGSEA. The CDR3 nucleotides read TGCAGCGTTGAACCTAGCGCAGGGGGGGAGCAGTTCTTC. The encoded protein is CSVEPSAGGEQFF.

V gene TRBV11-2 combines with J gene TRBJ2-7, with D perhaps given as TRBD1 or TRBD2 (5 bases each). From germline, CDR1 is SGHAT and CDR2 FQNNGV. The CDR3 is 15 residues long. Trimming pared 5 bases from V and 3 bases from J, leaving 17 bases between. CDR3 coding DNA: TGTGCCAGCAGCCCTACCGGGGACGGAAGCTACGAGCAGTACGTC. Its translation is CASSPTGDGSYEQYV.

Written as DNA, the CDR3 is TGTGCCAGCTTTGGCGGGGATAGCTATGGCTACACCTTC. Its protein is CASFGGDSYGYTF. J is TRBJ1-2 and V is TRBV6-1; D remains unclear. There are 13 residues in the CDR3. CDR1 and CDR2 from the germline V gene are MNHNS and SASEGT. Between the trimmed V and J ends, which lost 8 bases and 4 bases, there was a span of 14 bases.

The rearrangement joins TRBV6-5 to TRBJ2-7, with D uncertain. CDR3 length equals 14 residues. V gave up 3 bases and J gave up 0 bases, with 9 bases separating them. The V gene's germline CDR1 is MNHEY and CDR2 SVGAGI. The CDR3 bases are TGTGCCAGCAGTTATAAGGCGGACTCCTACGAGCAGTACTTC. Protein product: CASSYKADSYEQYF.

This chain joins TRBV5-1 and TRBJ1-1, with 10 bases matching TRBD1. This CDR3 is 16 amino acids long. J gave up 0 bases and V 5 bases, and 7 bases lay outside the gene matches. Germline V CDR1 and CDR2: SGHRS, YFSETQ. CDR3 nucleotide sequence: TGCGCCAGCAGACCGGGACAGGGGATTATGAACACTGAAGCTTTCTTT. This translates into CASRPGQGIMNTEAFF.

J is TRBJ1-1 and V is TRBV7-2, with D uncertain. V dropped 0 bases and J dropped 4 bases, with 9 bases sitting between them. The CDR3 consists of 14 residues. Germline V gene sequence: CDR1 SGHTA, CDR2 FQGNSA. CDR3 coding DNA: TGTGCCAGCAGCTTAGCCCTACTTAGCACTGAAGCTTTCTTT. Encoded protein: CASSLALLSTEAFF.

This clone was picked up a small number of times. The rearrangement links TRBV20-1 to TRBJ2-7; D unclear. Deletions cut 5 bases from V and 4 bases from J, with 9 bases between. Looked up from germline, CDR1 is DFQATT and CDR2 is SNEGSKA (reference sequence). CDR3 size: 11 residues. CDR3 coding DNA: TGCAGTGCTGAGCCGTCTTACGAGCAGTACTTC. It specifies CSAEPSYEQYF.

The chain is built from TRBV18 and TRBJ2-7; the D gene is possibly TRBD1 (6 bases). V shed 0 bases and J shed 6 bases, with 12 bases lying between them. The germline gives CDR1 KGHSH, CDR2 LQKENI. There are 14 residues in the CDR3. In nucleotides, the CDR3 is TGTGCCAGCTCACCACCCAACAGGGTGGGCGAGCAGTACTTC. This encodes CASSPPNRVGEQYF.

The V call is TRBV29-1, the J call TRBJ1-5, with TRBD1 matching over 9 bases. V shed 4 bases, J shed 5 bases, and the junction held 9 bases outside the gene matches. CDR1 and CDR2 from the germline V gene are SQVTM and ANQGSEA. The CDR3 is 15 residues long. The CDR3 region is CSVVFRDREDQPQHF. The CDR3 DNA reads TGCAGCGTTGTCTTCCGGGACAGGGAGGATCAGCCCCAGCATTTT.

For the CDR3, the DNA is TGTGCCAGCAGTGCCAAAGCGGTGGGCAGCTTATCCTATGGCTACACCTTC. It specifies CASSAKAVGSLSYGYTF. V is TRBV6-1 and J is TRBJ1-2; no reliable D call. This CDR3 comprises 17 residues. V was cut by 4 bases and J by 4 bases, with 22 bases left in between. The germline V gene has CDR1 MNHNS and CDR2 SASEGT.

The chain uses TRBV7-9 and TRBJ1-1; D may be TRBD1 (5 bases). Germline V gives CDR1 SEHNR, CDR2 FQNEAQ (reference sequence). V dropped 2 bases and J dropped 8 bases, with 18 bases sitting between them. The CDR3 covers 15 residues. CDR3 in amino acids: CASSLNRGKYGEAFF. In nucleotides, the CDR3 is TGTGCCAGCAGCTTAAATAGGGGCAAATACGGGGAAGCTTTCTTT.

The chain joins TRBV7-8 to TRBJ2-5, with a weak D call TRBD1 (5 bases). CDR3 size: 13 residues. Germline-derived CDR1 and CDR2 are SGHVS and FQNEAQ. Trimming took 5 bases from V and 6 from J, leaving 13 bases between them. The CDR3 region has the DNA TGTGCCAGCAGCCACAGGACCGAAAAGACCCAGTACTTC. Amino acids: CASSHRTEKTQYF.

Concerning this clone itself: Its ends do not fully match the called genes, so a read error is possible. The sample has other DNA sequences that encode this CDR3 too. The rearrangement uses TRBV7-9 and TRBJ1-2, with a possible D match to TRBD1 (5 bases). The CDR3 totals 13 residues. Germline CDR1 SEHNR, CDR2 FQNEAQ (reference sequence). The CDR3 loop is CASSSGQDYGYTF. The DNA of the CDR3 is TGTGCTAGCAGCTCGGGGCAGGACTATGGCTACACCTTC.

This chain connects TRBV6-5 to TRBJ1-5, with D uncertain. Trimming took off 0 bases at V and 1 base at J, with 7 bases between the two ends. Germline-derived CDR1 and CDR2 are MNHEY and SVGAGI. The CDR3 is 15 residues long. DNA of the CDR3: TGTGCCAGCAGTTACTCGCTAGTAAGCAATCAGCCCCAGCATTTT. Translating it yields CASSYSLVSNQPQHF.